This TCR beta chain was retrieved from a study of immune characteristics of hereditary and idiopathic chronic pancreatitis. General notes on the study: Local pancreatic immune cells and TCRbeta repertoires were profiled in hereditary and idiopathic chronic pancreatitis and were compared with control organ donor pancreases. Minimal in vitro experimental manipulation of pancreas-infiltrating T cells was the reason the gDNA-based approach was selected. In total, 4 or 5 control pancreases, roughly 7 hereditary chronic pancreatitis pancreases and about 6 idiopathic chronic pancreatitis pancreases underwent TCRbeta sequencing.

V is reduced by 4 bases and J by 1 base, leaving a spacing of 11 bases between them. CDR1 and CDR2 (MNHEY, SVGAGI) derive from the germline V gene. The cysteine opens and the phenylalanine closes a CDR3 of 14 amino acids. Just CDR3 DNA is preserved here, 42 bases in frame from base 1. Findings and caveats that apply to the study as a whole: Because patient tissue could be obtained only at the time of TPIAT, immune findings may have been influenced by differences in disease duration. Vbeta-Jbeta gene family usage, including TRBV10, TRBV19, TRBV23 and TRBV5, differed between hereditary and idiopathic chronic pancreatitis. Compared with controls, TCRbeta repertoire diversity was significantly higher and clonality was lower in both chronic pancreatitis groups. The study did not include chronic pancreatitis caused by alcohol use. Among approximately 13 chronic pancreatitis patients, a positive correlation was found between numbers of productive TCR rearrangements and disease severity scores.

On this clone itself: Its recognized antigen is unknown. The record has no base qualities; no much larger clone is one base away.

Chronic pancreatitis pancreas tissue came from patients undergoing total pancreatectomy with islet autotransplantation (TPIAT). No known history of diabetes was present in the included chronic pancreatitis patients. For TCRbeta sequencing, genomic DNA was extracted directly from bulk pancreas tissue, without T cell sorting. Pancreas tissues were collected consecutively from patients and organ donors at two US centers. Libraries were prepared through the immunoSEQ multiplex PCR assay. The TCRbeta CDR3 region and adjacent sequences were amplified and sequenced from pancreatic genomic DNA. Per the authors' processing: Productive clonality and productive rearrangement counts were measured along with repertoire diversity, which was expressed as a mean normalized Shannon-Wiener index. The nonparametric Mann-Whitney U test was used to compare repertoire metrics between the control and chronic pancreatitis groups. A clonotype counted as shared when its CDR3beta sequence had identical amino acid composition and length across subjects. TCRdb obtained this table from immuneACCESS and retained in-frame rearrangements with V and J assigned. These tables miss some clones; where compared with another copy, unresolved V genes account for less than half of the shortfall, and the remainder is unexplained. The DNA gave D and trimming, while V, J and clone size come from that table. The table for this sample lists some 15,000 clones; around four fifths of them were counted only once. Over 12% of the sample comes from the top ten.

This receptor was taken from a human donor with chronic pancreatitis. The sequencing input was pancreas tissue with hereditary chronic pancreatitis. Recombination joined TRBV6-5 with TRBJ2-7; matching of 6 bases hints at TRBD1 as the D gene. The nucleotides are TGTGCCAGCAGTTCCACAGGGTATTCCTACGAGCAGTACTTC. Its translation is CASSSTGYSYEQYF.